This is a list of T cell receptor beta chains from one sample in a study of T cell responses to AZD1222 COVID-19 vaccine. Assay: immunoSEQ multiplex PCR; the TCRdb copy retains only in-frame clones and omits some. The repertoire has 180,000 or so clones, more than 90% of them found once; the top ten carry approximately 2.5%. Sequences were derived from peripheral blood, sampled on day 0 of AZD1222 vaccination. The receptors derive from an adult in good health. CDR3s include the opening cysteine and the closing phenylalanine or tryptophan. The D gene is left open where the match is weak. The size entry is marked missing in some rows and otherwise reads once, few, many or a size class.

d_call: .
clone_size: .
j_call: TRBJ1-3
v_call: TRBV2
cdr3_nt: TGTGCCAGCAGTGACTATATCAGCTCTGGAAACACCATATATTTT
cdr3_aa: CASSDYISSGNTIYF

d_call: .
clone_size: few
j_call: TRBJ1-6
v_call: TRBV7-9
cdr3_nt: TGTGCCAGCAGCCGGGAAAGGGGGGCACCCCTCCACTTT
cdr3_aa: CASSRERGAPLHF

d_call: .
clone_size: .
j_call: TRBJ2-3
v_call: TRBV12-3/TRBV12-4
cdr3_nt: TGTGCCAGCAGTTTACAAGCGGATACGCAGTATTTT
cdr3_aa: CASSLQADTQYF

d_call: .
clone_size: .
j_call: TRBJ2-3
v_call: TRBV6-5
cdr3_nt: TGTGCCAGCAGTAATATCGATACGCAGTATTTT
cdr3_aa: CASSNIDTQYF

d_call: .
clone_size: .
j_call: TRBJ2-1
v_call: TRBV6-5
cdr3_nt: .
cdr3_aa: CASILGLAGRSEQFF

d_call: .
clone_size: .
j_call: TRBJ1-6
v_call: TRBV30
cdr3_nt: TGTGCCTGGAGTGTAAAGGCCAGAAGCTTATATAATTCACCCCTCCACTTT
cdr3_aa: CAWSVKARSLYNSPLHF

d_call: .
clone_size: .
j_call: TRBJ1-1
v_call: TRBV5-4
cdr3_nt: TGTGCCAGCGACCTCCGGCGATTGCCCCATAGGACTGAAGCTTTCTTT
cdr3_aa: CASDLRRLPHRTEAFF

d_call: .
clone_size: .
j_call: TRBJ1-1
v_call: TRBV7-9
cdr3_nt: TGTGCCAGCAGCTCCGAGGGCAGGGATGATGAAGCTTTCTTT
cdr3_aa: CASSSEGRDDEAFF

d_call: .
clone_size: .
j_call: TRBJ2-7
v_call: TRBV5-6
cdr3_nt: TGTGCCAGCAGCACCGACAGGGACTTCTACGAGCAGTACTTC
cdr3_aa: CASSTDRDFYEQYF

d_call: .
clone_size: once
j_call: TRBJ2-7
v_call: TRBV5-6
cdr3_nt: TGTGCCAGCAGCCGGGGGACCTACGAGCAGTACTTC
cdr3_aa: CASSRGTYEQYF

d_call: .
clone_size: .
j_call: TRBJ2-5
v_call: TRBV6-5
cdr3_nt: TGTGCCAGCAGTTATGGAGAAGAAGAGACCCAGTACTTC
cdr3_aa: CASSYGEEETQYF

d_call: .
clone_size: .
j_call: TRBJ1-1
v_call: TRBV27
cdr3_nt: TGTGCCAGCAGTTCCCACAGGGACCTTGAGACTGAAGCTTTCTTT
cdr3_aa: CASSSHRDLETEAFF

d_call: .
clone_size: .
j_call: TRBJ1-4
v_call: TRBV18
cdr3_nt: TGTGCCAGCTCACCTCCCAATGAAAAACTGTTTTTT
cdr3_aa: CASSPPNEKLFF

d_call: .
clone_size: few
j_call: TRBJ2-2
v_call: TRBV25-1
cdr3_nt: TGTGCCAGCAGTGAATGGGGGAACACCGGGGAGCTGTTTTTT
cdr3_aa: CASSEWGNTGELFF

d_call: .
clone_size: .
j_call: TRBJ1-3
v_call: TRBV7-2
cdr3_nt: TGTGCCAGCAGCGGCGGGGGTCTACGGGGAAACACCATATATTTT
cdr3_aa: CASSGGGLRGNTIYF

d_call: TRBD1
clone_size: once
j_call: TRBJ2-7
v_call: TRBV7-8
cdr3_nt: TGTGCCAGCAGCTTAGGGCAGGGGGTCGTCGGGGAGCAGTACTTC
cdr3_aa: CASSLGQGVVGEQYF

d_call: .
clone_size: .
j_call: TRBJ1-2
v_call: TRBV11-2
cdr3_nt: TGTGCCAGCAGCATTCACCCCGGCCCCCGGGCGAATGGCTACACCTTC
cdr3_aa: CASSIHPGPRANGYTF

d_call: TRBD2
clone_size: once
j_call: TRBJ2-7
v_call: TRBV5-4
cdr3_nt: TGTGCCAGCAGCTTCTTCCCTAGCGGAGGACCGCTACTCGAGCAGTACTTC
cdr3_aa: CASSFFPSGGPLLEQYF

d_call: .
clone_size: .
j_call: TRBJ2-3
v_call: TRBV7-9
cdr3_nt: TGTGCCAGTAAAGAGGAAGATACGCAGTATTTT
cdr3_aa: CASKEEDTQYF

d_call: .
clone_size: .
j_call: TRBJ1-3
v_call: TRBV10-3
cdr3_nt: TGTGCCATCAGTGGGCCCCACCAGGGGGGAAACACCATATATTTT
cdr3_aa: CAISGPHQGGNTIYF

d_call: TRBD2
clone_size: .
j_call: TRBJ2-7
v_call: TRBV30
cdr3_nt: TGTGCCTGGAGTGTGGGAGGGCCGGGTGAGCAGTACTTC
cdr3_aa: CAWSVGGPGEQYF

d_call: .
clone_size: .
j_call: TRBJ2-2
v_call: TRBV7-2
cdr3_nt: TGTGCCAGCACCCTGCCGGGTGCTAGCACCGGGGAGCTGTTTTTT
cdr3_aa: CASTLPGASTGELFF

d_call: TRBD1
clone_size: .
j_call: TRBJ1-1
v_call: TRBV27
cdr3_nt: TGTGCCAGCACCACTACCGGGACAGGGGTGGGAATCACTGAAGCTTTCTTT
cdr3_aa: CASTTTGTGVGITEAFF

d_call: .
clone_size: .
j_call: TRBJ2-7
v_call: TRBV27
cdr3_nt: TGTGCCAGCAGTTTATCGCCGACCGCATACGAGCAGTACTTC
cdr3_aa: CASSLSPTAYEQYF

d_call: TRBD1
clone_size: .
j_call: TRBJ1-2
v_call: TRBV6-5
cdr3_nt: TGTGCCAGCAGGCCCAACGGACAGGGATACTATGGCTACACCTTC
cdr3_aa: CASRPNGQGYYGYTF

d_call: TRBD1
clone_size: once
j_call: TRBJ1-3
v_call: TRBV6-5
cdr3_nt: TGTGCCAGCAGAGGGTTTGGACAGGACGGAAACACCATATATTTT
cdr3_aa: CASRGFGQDGNTIYF

d_call: .
clone_size: .
j_call: TRBJ2-1
v_call: TRBV5-4
cdr3_nt: TGTGCCAGCAGCTTGGAGAACTACAATGAGCAGTTCTTC
cdr3_aa: CASSLENYNEQFF

d_call: .
clone_size: .
j_call: TRBJ2-7
v_call: TRBV3-1/TRBV3-2
cdr3_nt: TGTGCCAGCAGCCAAGGTCCCTACGAGCAGTACTTC
cdr3_aa: CASSQGPYEQYF

d_call: TRBD2
clone_size: .
j_call: TRBJ2-3
v_call: TRBV5-4
cdr3_nt: TGTGCCTTGCAAGCGGGAGGGGGCACAGATACGCAGTATTTT
cdr3_aa: CALQAGGGTDTQYF

d_call: .
clone_size: .
j_call: TRBJ2-5
v_call: TRBV5-4
cdr3_nt: TGTGCCAGCACCCAGGGCAGGGGGGTGGAGACCCAGTACTTC
cdr3_aa: CASTQGRGVETQYF

d_call: TRBD2
clone_size: .
j_call: TRBJ2-1
v_call: TRBV18
cdr3_nt: TGTGCCAGCTCACCAGGGGAGGGCCTCGACAATGAGCAGTTCTTC
cdr3_aa: CASSPGEGLDNEQFF

d_call: TRBD1
clone_size: .
j_call: TRBJ1-6
v_call: TRBV30
cdr3_nt: TGTGCCTGGTACAGGGGCTATGGGGAGAATTCACCCCTCCACTTT
cdr3_aa: CAWYRGYGENSPLHF

d_call: .
clone_size: .
j_call: TRBJ2-4
v_call: TRBV2
cdr3_nt: TGTGCCAGCAGCACCGGGACACCCAAAAACATTCAGTACTTC
cdr3_aa: CASSTGTPKNIQYF

d_call: .
clone_size: .
j_call: TRBJ2-7
v_call: TRBV27
cdr3_nt: TGTGCCAGCAGTTCTTCCGCAGGACCCTACGAGCAGTACTTC
cdr3_aa: CASSSSAGPYEQYF

d_call: .
clone_size: .
j_call: TRBJ2-7
v_call: TRBV5-1
cdr3_nt: TGCGCCAGCAGCTTGGTGGGGGACTCCACCTACGAGCAGTACTTC
cdr3_aa: CASSLVGDSTYEQYF

d_call: .
clone_size: .
j_call: TRBJ1-6
v_call: TRBV5-4
cdr3_nt: TGTGCCAGCAGCTACAGGGACGGGAGGTCACCCCTCCACTTT
cdr3_aa: CASSYRDGRSPLHF

d_call: .
clone_size: .
j_call: TRBJ2-3
v_call: TRBV24-1
cdr3_nt: TGTGCCACCAGTGATTCCCCAAGAGAGGGAGATACGCAGTATTTT
cdr3_aa: CATSDSPREGDTQYF

d_call: TRBD1
clone_size: .
j_call: TRBJ1-3
v_call: TRBV29-1
cdr3_nt: TGCAGCGTGAAGGGACAGGGAGACAACACCATATATTTT
cdr3_aa: CSVKGQGDNTIYF

d_call: .
clone_size: .
j_call: TRBJ2-3
v_call: TRBV10-2
cdr3_nt: TGCGCCAGCAGCGAGACAGGAAGCACAGATACGCAGTATTTT
cdr3_aa: CASSETGSTDTQYF

d_call: TRBD2
clone_size: .
j_call: TRBJ2-1
v_call: TRBV7-9
cdr3_nt: TGTGCCAGCAGCCCAGCGGCGACTAGCGGGGACAATGAGCAGTTCTTC
cdr3_aa: CASSPAATSGDNEQFF

d_call: TRBD1
clone_size: .
j_call: TRBJ2-3
v_call: TRBV18
cdr3_nt: TGTGCCAGCTCACCGCAGACAGGGGATACGCAGTATTTT
cdr3_aa: CASSPQTGDTQYF

d_call: .
clone_size: .
j_call: TRBJ1-5
v_call: TRBV19
cdr3_nt: TGTGCCAGTAGTATGGGGGAGGGGCCCCAGCATTTT
cdr3_aa: CASSMGEGPQHF

d_call: .
clone_size: .
j_call: TRBJ2-7
v_call: TRBV9
cdr3_nt: TGTGCCAGCAGCGTAGATTCCGGACCCTACGAGCAGTACTTC
cdr3_aa: CASSVDSGPYEQYF